The present T cell receptor beta chain was sequenced within a study of T cells in tuberculosis. As regards this clone: Its antigen is undetermined.

Overall study results and limits: Active tuberculosis alpha repertoires lay closer to GMM-specific TCRs than controls'. Shorter CDR3-alpha in active tuberculosis partly drove smaller distances.

Data came from immunoSEQ multiplex PCR; TCRdb stores just in-frame clones and leaves some out. The table has 38,000 or so clones, roughly 96% seen once; the top ten hold 3% to 4%. Sequenced sample: PBMCs. The source is a donor aged 10-29 years with latent tuberculosis or without tuberculosis infection.

The CDR3 is CASSWGTSGASYEQYF. Written as DNA, the CDR3 is TGTGCCAGCAGCTGGGGGACTAGCGGGGCATCCTACGAGCAGTACTTC. The genes are TRBV11-2 and TRBJ2-7, with TRBD2 matching over 13 bases. After removal of 4 bases from V and 1 base from J, the junction contained 4 bases not matched to a gene. CDR3 size: 16 residues. Germline values: CDR1 SGHAT, CDR2 FQNNGV.